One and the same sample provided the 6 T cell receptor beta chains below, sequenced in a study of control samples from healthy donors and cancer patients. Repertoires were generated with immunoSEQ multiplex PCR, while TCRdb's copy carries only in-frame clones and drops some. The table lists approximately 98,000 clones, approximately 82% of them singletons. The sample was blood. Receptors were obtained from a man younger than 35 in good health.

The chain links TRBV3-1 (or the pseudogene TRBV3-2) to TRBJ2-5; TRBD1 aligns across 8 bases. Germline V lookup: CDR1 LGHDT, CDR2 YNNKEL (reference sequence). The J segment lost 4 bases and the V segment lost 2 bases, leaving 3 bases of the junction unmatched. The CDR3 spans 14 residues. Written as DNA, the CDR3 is TGTGCCAGCAGCCAACGGACAGGGAGAGAGACCCAGTACTTC. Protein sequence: CASSQRTGRETQYF.

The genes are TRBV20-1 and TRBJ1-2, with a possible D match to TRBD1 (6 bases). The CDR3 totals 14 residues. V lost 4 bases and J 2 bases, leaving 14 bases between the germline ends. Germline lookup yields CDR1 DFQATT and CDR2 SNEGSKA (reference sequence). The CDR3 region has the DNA TGCAGTGCTAATGACAGGCAGCACAACTATGGCTACACCTTC. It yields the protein CSANDRQHNYGYTF.

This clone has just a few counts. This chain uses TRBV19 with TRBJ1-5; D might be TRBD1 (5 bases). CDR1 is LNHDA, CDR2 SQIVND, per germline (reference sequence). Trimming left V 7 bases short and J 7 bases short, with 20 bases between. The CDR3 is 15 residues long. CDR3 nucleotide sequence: TGTGCCAGTACCTTAGGGGCCCAAAGGCGGCAGCCCCAGCATTTT. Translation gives CASTLGAQRRQPQHF. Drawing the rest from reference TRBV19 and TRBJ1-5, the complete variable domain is DGGITQSPKYLFRKEGQNVTLSCEQNLNHDAMYWYRQDPGQGLRLIYYSQIVNDFQKGDIAEGYSVSREKKESFPLTVTSAQKNPTAFYLCASTLGAQRRQPQHFGDGTRLSIL.

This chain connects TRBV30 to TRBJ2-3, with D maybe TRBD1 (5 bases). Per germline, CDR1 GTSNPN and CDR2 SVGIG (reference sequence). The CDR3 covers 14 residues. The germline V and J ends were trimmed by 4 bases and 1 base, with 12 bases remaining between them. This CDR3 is CAWTEGARTDTQYF. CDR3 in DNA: TGTGCCTGGACGGAAGGGGCCCGCACAGATACGCAGTATTTT.

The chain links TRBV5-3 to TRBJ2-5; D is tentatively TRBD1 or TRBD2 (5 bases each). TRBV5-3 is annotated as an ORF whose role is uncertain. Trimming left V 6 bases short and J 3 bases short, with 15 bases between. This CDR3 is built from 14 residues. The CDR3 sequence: CARTIRDPEETQYF. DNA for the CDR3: TGTGCCAGAACAATCAGGGACCCTGAAGAGACCCAGTACTTC.

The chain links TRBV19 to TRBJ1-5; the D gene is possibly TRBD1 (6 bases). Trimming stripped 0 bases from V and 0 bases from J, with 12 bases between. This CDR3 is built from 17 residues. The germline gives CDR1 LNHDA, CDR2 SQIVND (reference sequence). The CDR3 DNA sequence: TGTGCCAGTAGTATAGAGATCACAGGGTATAGCAATCAGCCCCAGCATTTT. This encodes CASSIEITGYSNQPQHF.